This T cell receptor beta chain was identified in a study of cytomegalovirus exposure and HLA in healthy donors. Germline V gives CDR1 SGHRS, CDR2 YFSETQ. The V end lost 0 bases, the J end lost 4 bases, and 13 bases lay between the germline ends. This CDR3 comprises 15 residues. The PCR employed 60 Vbeta primers together with 13 Jbeta primers. Clones were sequenced by immunoSEQ multiplex PCR, and TCRdb holds only the in-frame ones, with some missing. Seen here are some 190,000 clones, roughly 8.7% observed once, and the top ten hold roughly 1.3%. This chain joins TRBV5-1 and TRBJ1-2; no reliable D call. The sequence was obtained from a woman under 40 in good health and CMV-seropositive. The sequencing sample was made of PBMCs. The CDR3 loop is CASSLVGEVLYGYTF. CDR3 DNA: TGCGCCAGCAGCTTGGTTGGGGAGGTCCTCTATGGCTACACCTTC.